This T cell receptor beta chain comes out of a study of shared clonotypes between healthy human individuals. Findings and caveats of the study: The sharing of 4.5% to 5.5% of naive CD4 clonotypes was seen across a handful of donors.

Worth noting for this clone: The antigen remains undetermined.

The germline CDR1 and CDR2 sequences are MDHEN and SYDVKM. The CDR3 length is 13 residues. Trimming shortened V by 6 bases and J by 7 bases, and 13 bases separated the two germline ends. When replicate PCRs were run on sorted subsets, they used around 200 ng DNA, approximately 33,000 T cell genomes. The protocol was immunoSEQ multiplex PCR, while the TCRdb copy is restricted to in-frame clones and leaves out a portion. The profile shows over a million clones, more than 75% of them singletons. Specimen: memory CD4+ T cells from PBMCs. Regarding subset: CD45RA-negative fraction. The TCR comes from a man younger than 30 in good health. Some clones in this sample may be carry-over from other donors' samples. The chain carries TRBV28 and TRBJ1-3; a possible D gene is TRBD1 (5 bases). CDR3 loop: CASSRGGTNTIYF. DNA of the CDR3: TGTGCCAGCAGCCGCGGTGGGACTAACACCATATATTTT.